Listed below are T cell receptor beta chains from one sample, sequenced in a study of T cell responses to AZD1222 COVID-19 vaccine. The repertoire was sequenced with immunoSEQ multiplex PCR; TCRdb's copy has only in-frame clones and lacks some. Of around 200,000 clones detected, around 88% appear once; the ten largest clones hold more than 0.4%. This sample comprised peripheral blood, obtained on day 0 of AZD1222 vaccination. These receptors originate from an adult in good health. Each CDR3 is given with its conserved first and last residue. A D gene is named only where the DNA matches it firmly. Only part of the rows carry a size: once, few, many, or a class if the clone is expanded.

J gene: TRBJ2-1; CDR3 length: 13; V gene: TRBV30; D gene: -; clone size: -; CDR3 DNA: TGTGCCTGGAGTGTATTTCGGGGCAATGAGCAGTTCTTC; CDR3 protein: CAWSVFRGNEQFF
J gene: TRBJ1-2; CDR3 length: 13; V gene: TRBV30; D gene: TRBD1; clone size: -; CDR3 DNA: TGTGCCTGGAGATTTGGACAGGCCTATGGCTACACCTTC; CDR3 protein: CAWRFGQAYGYTF
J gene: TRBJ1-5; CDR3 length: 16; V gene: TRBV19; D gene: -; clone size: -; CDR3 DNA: TGTGCCAGTAGTATAGATCGACCGGCTAGCAATCAGCCCCAGCATTTT; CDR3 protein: CASSIDRPASNQPQHF
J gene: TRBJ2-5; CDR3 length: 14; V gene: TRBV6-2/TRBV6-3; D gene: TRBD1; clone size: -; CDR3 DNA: TGTGCCAGCAGTCCACAGGGGGTTCAAGAGACCCAGTACTTC; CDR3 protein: CASSPQGVQETQYF
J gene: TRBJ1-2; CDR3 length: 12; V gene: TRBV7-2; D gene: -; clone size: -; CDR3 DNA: TGTGCCAGCAGCTTAAATGGGTGGGGCTACACCTTC; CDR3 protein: CASSLNGWGYTF
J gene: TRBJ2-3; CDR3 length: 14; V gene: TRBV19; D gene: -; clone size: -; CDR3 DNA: TGTGCCAGTAGTATGTATCAACCGGGCGATACGCAGTATTTT; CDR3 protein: CASSMYQPGDTQYF
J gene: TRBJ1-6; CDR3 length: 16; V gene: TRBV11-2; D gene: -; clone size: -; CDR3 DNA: TGTGCCAGCAGCTCCCGGGGGGGTCAAGGCAATTCACCCCTCCACTTT; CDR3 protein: CASSSRGGQGNSPLHF
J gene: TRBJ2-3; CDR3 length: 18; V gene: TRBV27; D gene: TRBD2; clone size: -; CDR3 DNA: TGTGCCAGCACTCGGGGAGGGGCGGGTTTACCTAGCACAGATACGCAGTATTTT; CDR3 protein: CASTRGGAGLPSTDTQYF
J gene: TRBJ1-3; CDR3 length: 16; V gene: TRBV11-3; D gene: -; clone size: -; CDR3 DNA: TGTGCCAGCAGCCTAACCCGAACGCAGGGTGGAAACACCATATATTTT; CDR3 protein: CASSLTRTQGGNTIYF
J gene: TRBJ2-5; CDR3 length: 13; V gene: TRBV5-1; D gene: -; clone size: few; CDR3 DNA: TGCGCCAGCAGCCGACTTCCTGGGGAGACCCAGTACTTC; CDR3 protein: CASSRLPGETQYF
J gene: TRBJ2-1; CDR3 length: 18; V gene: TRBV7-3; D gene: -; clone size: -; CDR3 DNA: TGTGCCAGCAGCTTCCCAACTGGGGGTCCCGGGGTCTCTGGTGAGCAGTTCTTC; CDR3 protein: CASSFPTGGPGVSGEQFF
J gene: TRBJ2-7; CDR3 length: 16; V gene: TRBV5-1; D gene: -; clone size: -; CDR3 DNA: TGCGCCAGCAGCTTCTCGCAACAGGTAGCGGCCCTCGAGCAGTACTTC; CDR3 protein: CASSFSQQVAALEQYF
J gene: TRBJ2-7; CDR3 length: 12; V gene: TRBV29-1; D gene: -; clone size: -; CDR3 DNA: TGCAGCGGAAGCCCAAGACAGCACGAGCAGTACTTC; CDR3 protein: CSGSPRQHEQYF
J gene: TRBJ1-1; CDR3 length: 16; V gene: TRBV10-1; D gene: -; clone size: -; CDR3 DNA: TGCGCCAGCAGTGCCGACCCGGGACGGAGGAACACTGAAGCTTTCTTT; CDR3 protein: CASSADPGRRNTEAFF
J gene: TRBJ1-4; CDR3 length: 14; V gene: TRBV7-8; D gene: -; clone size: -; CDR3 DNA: TGTGCCAGCAGCTTCTCAGGGCCCTCCGGGAAACTGTTTTTT; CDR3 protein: CASSFSGPSGKLFF
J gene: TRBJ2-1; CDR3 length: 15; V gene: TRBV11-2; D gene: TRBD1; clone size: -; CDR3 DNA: TGTGCCAGCAGCTCAGGCGGGACAGGGAGGGGTGAGCAGTTCTTC; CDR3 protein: CASSSGGTGRGEQFF